The entry below describes one T cell receptor (beta chain). The germline V gene has CDR1 SGHDN and CDR2 FVKESK. Trimming left V 3 bases short and J 9 bases short, with 17 bases between. The CDR3 contains 15 residues. The sample comes from a study of blood T cell repertoires in COVID-19. Study-wide context: Acute and convalescent COVID-19 samples came from the United States, Italy and Spain.

Sequencing used immunoSEQ multiplex PCR; TCRdb keeps in-frame clones, though not all of them. This table has under 200,000 clones, over 70% appearing once. Enrolled through a virtual design, the participants were between 18 and 89 years of age and came from about two dozen US areas. Participants' own reports of clinical history determined their cohort assignment. The specimen sequenced was PBMCs or T cells enriched from blood (not recorded which). This clonotype originated in a woman in her thirties or forties with acute COVID-19. The V call is TRBV14, the J call TRBJ2-2, with TRBD2 as a possible D gene (5 bases). In DNA, the CDR3 is TGTGCCAGCAGCCACGGGCTAGCCCGGCGGAGGGAGCTGTTTTTT. As protein: CASSHGLARRRELFF.